The 14 T cell receptor beta chains below all came from one sample that was sequenced in a study of T cell responses to AZD1222 COVID-19 vaccine. Assay: immunoSEQ multiplex PCR; the TCRdb copy retains only in-frame clones and omits some. The sample holds approximately 170,000 clones; around 88% are singletons and the top ten take 11%. The sequences come from peripheral blood, collected 28 days after the second AZD1222 dose. Source of these receptors: an adult who received the AZD1222 COVID-19 vaccine.

The rearrangement uses TRBV10-3 and TRBJ2-3, with 9 bases identical to TRBD2. CDR1 and CDR2 from the germline V gene are ENHRY and SYGVKD. The CDR3 has 13 residues. V shed 9 bases and J 0 bases; nucleotides not matched to a gene: 1. CDR3: CAIGLASTDTQYF. The CDR3 bases are TGTGCCATAGGACTAGCGAGCACAGATACGCAGTATTTT.

V is TRBV18 and J is TRBJ1-4, with TRBD1 matching 8 bases. V was clipped by 2 bases and J by 6 bases; unmatched bases: 2. The CDR3 runs to 14 residues. Germline CDR1 KGHSH, CDR2 LQKENI. CDR3 loop: CASSPGGQDEKLFF. The DNA of the CDR3 is TGTGCCAGCTCACCAGGGGGACAGGATGAAAAACTGTTTTTT.

This chain links TRBV5-5 with TRBJ1-5; 8 bases match TRBD1. V was clipped by 0 bases and J by 7 bases; unmatched bases: 3. The CDR3 has 14 amino acids. Germline assignment: CDR1 SGHKS and CDR2 YYEKEE (reference sequence). CDR3: CASSLGTGFQPQHF. CDR3 coding DNA: TGTGCCAGCAGCTTGGGGACAGGGTTCCAGCCCCAGCATTTT.

The chain employs TRBV7-3 and TRBJ2-7; TRBD1 aligns across 11 bases. With V trimmed by 3 bases and J by 6 bases, 4 bases remained unmatched. The CDR3 totals 14 residues. Germline-derived CDR1 and CDR2 are SGHTA and FQGTGA. CDR3 nucleotides: TGTGCCAGCAGCTTTGAAGGACAGGGGGCCGAGCAGTACTTC. It is translated as CASSFEGQGAEQYF. Full variable domain (rest looked up from reference TRBV7-3 and TRBJ2-7): GAGVSQTPSNKVTEKGKYVELRCDPISGHTALYWYRQSLGQGPEFLIYFQGTGAADDSGLPNDRFFAVRPEGSVSTLKIQRTERGDSAVYLCASSFEGQGAEQYFGPGTRLTVT.

The chain uses TRBV2 and TRBJ1-2; 7 bases are a match to TRBD1. The CDR3 consists of 16 residues. CDR1 and CDR2 (germline): SNHLY, FYNNEI. The V and J ends lost 6 bases and 1 base, in that order; junction bases with no gene match: 11. The CDR3 reads CASRGTARRNNYGYTF. CDR3 nucleotides: TGTGCCAGCAGGGGGACAGCCCGACGAAATAACTATGGCTACACCTTC. Complete variable domain (other parts from reference TRBV2 and TRBJ1-2): EPEVTQTPSHQVTQMGQEVILRCVPISNHLYFYWYRQILGQKVEFLVSFYNNEISEKSEIFDDQFSVERPDGSNFTLKIRSTKLEDSAMYFCASRGTARRNNYGYTFGSGTRLTVV.

This chain connects TRBV6-2 or TRBV6-3 to TRBJ2-7; D is tentatively TRBD1 or TRBD2 (5 bases each). The CDR3 spans 14 residues. Germline V gives CDR1 MNHEY, CDR2 SVGEGT. Trimming stripped 2 bases from V and 3 bases from J, with 11 bases between. The CDR3 DNA sequence: TGTGCCAGCAGTTACCCCGACAGCGGCTACGAGCAGTACTTC. Translating gives CASSYPDSGYEQYF.

A single count supports this clone. V and J are TRBV4-2 and TRBJ1-1; D might be TRBD1 (5 bases). The germline V gene has CDR1 LGHNA and CDR2 YNFKEQ. This CDR3 has 15 amino acids. V dropped 0 bases and J dropped 0 bases, with 8 bases sitting between them. CDR3 nucleotides: TGTGCCAGCAGCCAAGATAACAGGTTGAACACTGAAGCTTTCTTT. Translated, it gives CASSQDNRLNTEAFF.

The gene calls are TRBV10-3 and TRBJ1-5; 7 positions agree with TRBD1. With V trimmed by 6 bases and J by 5 bases, 10 bases remained unmatched. The CDR3 has 15 amino acids. The germline V gene has CDR1 ENHRY and CDR2 SYGVKD. The DNA of the CDR3 is TGTGCCATCAGCAGTACCGGGACAGTTGATCAGCCCCAGCATTTT. This codes for CAISSTGTVDQPQHF.

This chain connects TRBV21-1 to TRBJ2-2; the table's D call, TRBD2, has no DNA check behind it. TRBV21-1 is classified as a pseudogene. The CDR3 extends over 18 amino acids. The CDR3 DNA reads as TGTGCCAGCAGCAAAGCGAATAGCGGGGGGGCGTACACCGGGGAGCTGTTTTTT. Translated: CASSKANSGGAYTGELFF.

The DNA of the CDR3 is TGTGCCAGCAGCTTGGGTATTGCGATAGGACAGGAATTCTATGGCTACACCTTC. This gives the protein CASSLGIAIGQEFYGYTF. The V and J genes are TRBV5-6 and TRBJ1-2; 7 bases are a match to TRBD1. The J segment lost 4 bases and the V segment lost 0 bases, leaving 15 bases of the junction unmatched. The CDR3 consists of 18 residues. Germline V gene sequence: CDR1 SGHDT, CDR2 YYEEEE.

The count of this clone is one. V gene TRBV19 combines with J gene TRBJ2-7; D possibly uses TRBD1 or TRBD2 (5 bases each). Per germline, CDR1 LNHDA and CDR2 SQIVND (reference sequence). This CDR3 comprises 15 residues. V was trimmed by 6 bases and J by 3 bases, leaving 18 bases between them. CDR3 protein: CASRVVGTPNYEQYF. The CDR3 DNA follows: TGTGCCAGTAGAGTGGTAGGGACCCCCAACTACGAGCAGTACTTC.

V and J are TRBV5-4 and TRBJ1-1; D unresolved. With 3 bases removed from V and 8 bases from J, the gap between germline ends came to 14 bases. The germline gives CDR1 SGHNT, CDR2 YYREEE (reference sequence). The CDR3 runs 13 residues. This CDR3 reads CASSSEAPSEAFF. The CDR3 bases are TGTGCCAGCAGCTCGGAGGCCCCTTCAGAAGCTTTCTTT.

The chain has TRBV15 and TRBJ2-4; D possibly matches TRBD1 or TRBD2 (5 bases each). Germline assignment: CDR1 LNHNV and CDR2 YYDKDF (reference sequence). There are 16 residues in the CDR3. The V gene lost 0 bases and the J gene lost 7 bases, with 16 bases spanning the gap. CDR3: CATSRDRGPLLNIQYF. The CDR3 DNA reads as TGTGCCACCAGCAGAGATCGGGGCCCGCTATTGAACATTCAGTACTTC.

This clone was observed once. The rearrangement joins TRBV27 to TRBJ1-2; TRBD1 matches at 7 bases. The CDR3 consists of 16 residues. Germline-derived CDR1 and CDR2 are MNHEY and SMNVEV (reference sequence). Germline trimming cut 3 bases from V and 0 bases from J; bases unmatched to any gene: 7. CDR3 DNA sequence: TGTGCCAGCAGTTTCCGGACAGGCCCAGCTAACTATGGCTACACCTTC. Protein: CASSFRTGPANYGYTF.